This record concerns one TCR beta chain sequence. The data were produced by immunoSEQ multiplex PCR, yet TCRdb's version contains in-frame clones alone and is incomplete. The repertoire holds under 450,000 clones, with 75% to 95% as singletons. The CDR3 loop spans 13 amino acids. Germline values: CDR1 LNHDA, CDR2 SQIVND (reference sequence). Trimming shortened V by 7 bases and J by 3 bases, and 13 bases separated the two germline ends. This sample is part of a study of control samples from healthy donors and cancer patients. This clonotype was sampled from a man between 35 and 55 years old with head and neck cancer. V gene TRBV19 combines with J gene TRBJ2-7; no clear D gene. The specimen was PBMCs. This CDR3 reads CASMGNTHYEQYF. The DNA for the CDR3 is TGTGCCAGTATGGGGAACACCCACTACGAGCAGTACTTC.